Listed below are T cell receptor beta chains from one sample, sequenced in a study of human T cells and chemical hapten exposure. TCRdb reprocessed the RACE reads with MiXCR, giving one entry per CDR3 protein. This sample has about 47,000 distinct CDR3 sequences, with about 4% found just once. Sequenced material: whole blood. The receptors derive from a human donor in good health. Some clones in this sample may be carry-over from other donors' samples. The CDR3 runs from the conserved cysteine through the conserved F or W. The order of the fields is V gene, clone size, J gene, D gene, CDR3 protein, CDR3 DNA. D genes are given only for firm matches. For some rows the clone size is stated as once, few or many, or as a class when expanded; others skip it.

V gene: TRBV5-1
clone size: many
J gene: TRBJ2-7
D gene: .
CDR3 protein: CASSPRLGSYEQYF
CDR3 DNA: TGCGCCAGCAGCCCTCGACTCGGCTCCTACGAGCAGTACTTC

V gene: TRBV28
clone size: many
J gene: TRBJ1-2
D gene: .
CDR3 protein: CASSLGQGLLVNYGYTF
CDR3 DNA: TGTGCCAGCAGTCTTGGACAAGGGTTGCTCGTTAACTATGGCTACACCTTC

V gene: TRBV7-3
clone size: few
J gene: TRBJ2-1
D gene: .
CDR3 protein: CASSSTGPRRDNEQFF
CDR3 DNA: TGTGCCAGCAGCTCGACCGGGCCGCGCCGGGACAATGAGCAGTTCTTC

V gene: TRBV28
clone size: .
J gene: TRBJ2-7
D gene: TRBD2
CDR3 protein: CASSSPGLAGHYEQYF
CDR3 DNA: TGTGCCAGCAGTTCCCCGGGACTAGCGGGGCACTACGAGCAGTACTTC

V gene: TRBV7-9
clone size: many
J gene: TRBJ2-5
D gene: .
CDR3 protein: CASSYPAQETQYF
CDR3 DNA: TGTGCCAGCAGCTACCCGGCCCAAGAGACCCAGTACTTC

V gene: TRBV3-1
clone size: many
J gene: TRBJ1-1
D gene: .
CDR3 protein: CASGDQGPGLSPTEAFF
CDR3 DNA: TGTGCCAGCGGGGATCAGGGTCCCGGATTGTCTCCCACTGAAGCTTTCTTT

V gene: TRBV29-1
clone size: many
J gene: TRBJ2-1
D gene: .
CDR3 protein: CSVQEQFF
CDR3 DNA: TGCAGCGTTCAGGAGCAGTTCTTC

V gene: TRBV5-1
clone size: many
J gene: TRBJ2-7
D gene: TRBD2
CDR3 protein: CASSPPGQLGLAGGYEQYF
CDR3 DNA: TGCGCCAGCAGCCCGCCGGGACAGCTTGGACTAGCGGGAGGCTACGAGCAGTACTTC

V gene: TRBV5-5
clone size: many
J gene: TRBJ2-3
D gene: .
CDR3 protein: CASSLNVGSTDTQYF
CDR3 DNA: TGTGCCAGCAGCTTAAATGTTGGCAGCACAGATACGCAGTATTTT

V gene: TRBV9
clone size: few
J gene: TRBJ2-5
D gene: TRBD2
CDR3 protein: CASSVDGSGRLETQYF
CDR3 DNA: TGTGCCAGCAGCGTAGACGGTAGCGGGAGATTGGAGACCCAGTACTTC

V gene: TRBV5-4
clone size: many
J gene: TRBJ2-7
D gene: .
CDR3 protein: CASSSQYEQYF
CDR3 DNA: TGTGCCAGCAGCTCGCAGTACGAGCAGTACTTC

V gene: TRBV7-9
clone size: many
J gene: TRBJ2-2
D gene: TRBD1
CDR3 protein: CASRETGGSDTGELFF
CDR3 DNA: TGTGCCAGCAGGGAAACAGGGGGCTCCGACACCGGGGAGCTGTTTTTT

V gene: TRBV4-1
clone size: many
J gene: TRBJ1-1
D gene: TRBD1
CDR3 protein: CASSLKPTGGGTEAFF
CDR3 DNA: TGCGCCAGCAGCTTAAAGCCCACAGGGGGTGGCACTGAAGCTTTCTTT

V gene: TRBV3-1
clone size: many
J gene: TRBJ2-6
D gene: TRBD1
CDR3 protein: CASSHRQGANSGANVLTF
CDR3 DNA: TGTGCCAGCAGCCATCGACAGGGGGCAAACTCTGGGGCCAACGTCCTGACTTTC

V gene: TRBV27
clone size: .
J gene: TRBJ2-1
D gene: .
CDR3 protein: CASSNGNNEQFF
CDR3 DNA: TGTGCCAGCAGTAACGGGAACAATGAGCAGTTCTTC

V gene: TRBV27
clone size: many
J gene: TRBJ2-7
D gene: .
CDR3 protein: CASSFDPSSSYEQYF
CDR3 DNA: TGTGCCAGCAGCTTCGACCCGTCCTCCTCCTACGAGCAGTACTTC

V gene: TRBV29-1
clone size: many
J gene: TRBJ1-3
D gene: .
CDR3 protein: CSVEWGSGNTIYF
CDR3 DNA: TGCAGCGTTGAATGGGGATCTGGAAACACCATATATTTT

V gene: TRBV28
clone size: .
J gene: TRBJ1-2
D gene: .
CDR3 protein: CASRPTGLGYGYTF
CDR3 DNA: TGTGCCAGCAGGCCCACAGGGTTGGGCTATGGCTACACCTTC

V gene: TRBV6-1
clone size: many
J gene: TRBJ1-2
D gene: .
CDR3 protein: CASSDRGGYGYTF
CDR3 DNA: TGTGCCAGCAGTGACAGGGGTGGCTATGGCTACACCTTC

V gene: TRBV5-4
clone size: many
J gene: TRBJ1-6
D gene: TRBD1
CDR3 protein: CASSHIRDRGSPLHF
CDR3 DNA: TGTGCCAGCAGCCATATCCGGGACAGGGGATCACCCCTCCACTTT

V gene: TRBV5-5
clone size: .
J gene: TRBJ1-1
D gene: .
CDR3 protein: CASSLVGQNTEAFF
CDR3 DNA: TGTGCCAGCAGCTTGGTGGGACAGAACACTGAAGCTTTCTTT

V gene: TRBV7-7
clone size: many
J gene: TRBJ2-1
D gene: .
CDR3 protein: CASSLGASSYNEQFF
CDR3 DNA: TGTGCTAGCAGCTTAGGGGCAAGCTCCTACAATGAGCAGTTCTTC

V gene: TRBV11-1
clone size: many
J gene: TRBJ2-4
D gene: TRBD1
CDR3 protein: CASTSTGAIQYF
CDR3 DNA: TGTGCCAGCACCTCGACAGGGGCCATTCAGTACTTC

V gene: TRBV29-1
clone size: many
J gene: TRBJ2-3
D gene: .
CDR3 protein: CSVAPMDTQYF
CDR3 DNA: TGCAGCGTTGCCCCCATGGATACGCAGTATTTT

V gene: TRBV5-5
clone size: many
J gene: TRBJ1-2
D gene: .
CDR3 protein: CASSRTQLPLTELYGYTF
CDR3 DNA: TGTGCCAGCAGCCGGACTCAACTCCCGTTGACAGAACTTTATGGCTACACCTTC

V gene: TRBV25-1
clone size: .
J gene: TRBJ1-1
D gene: .
CDR3 protein: CASSELRNTEAFF
CDR3 DNA: TGTGCCAGCAGTGAATTGAGGAACACTGAAGCTTTCTTT

V gene: TRBV28
clone size: many
J gene: TRBJ2-3
D gene: .
CDR3 protein: CASSRSGYGTDTQYF
CDR3 DNA: TGTGCCAGCAGTCGCTCAGGGTATGGCACAGATACGCAGTATTTT

V gene: TRBV28
clone size: .
J gene: TRBJ1-3
D gene: .
CDR3 protein: CASSRPRGGSSGNTIYF
CDR3 DNA: TGTGCCAGCAGTCGCCCGCGGGGCGGGAGCTCTGGAAACACCATATATTTT

V gene: TRBV27
clone size: many
J gene: TRBJ2-1
D gene: .
CDR3 protein: CASSSEGLLIDEQFF
CDR3 DNA: TGTGCCAGCAGTTCAGAGGGGTTACTAATCGATGAGCAGTTCTTC

V gene: TRBV24-1
clone size: few
J gene: TRBJ2-3
D gene: .
CDR3 protein: CATGSGFTDTQYF
CDR3 DNA: TGTGCCACCGGGAGCGGATTCACAGATACGCAGTATTTT

V gene: TRBV27
clone size: .
J gene: TRBJ1-6
D gene: .
CDR3 protein: CASSLRGRYSPLHF
CDR3 DNA: TGTGCCAGCAGTCTCCGGGGTCGCTATTCACCCCTCCACTTT

V gene: TRBV20-1
clone size: .
J gene: TRBJ2-3
D gene: .
CDR3 protein: CNARLSTQYF
CDR3 DNA: TGCAATGCTAGGTTATCAACGCAGTATTTT

V gene: TRBV6-5
clone size: many
J gene: TRBJ1-2
D gene: .
CDR3 protein: CASSHRDGYGYTF
CDR3 DNA: TGTGCCAGCAGTCACAGGGATGGCTATGGCTACACCTTC

V gene: TRBV7-2
clone size: many
J gene: TRBJ2-6
D gene: .
CDR3 protein: CASSLAGLGLSGANVLTF
CDR3 DNA: TGTGCCAGCAGCTTAGCCGGGCTAGGATTATCTGGGGCCAACGTCCTGACTTTC

V gene: TRBV28
clone size: few
J gene: TRBJ2-3
D gene: .
CDR3 protein: CASSTQGSADTQYF
CDR3 DNA: TGTGCCAGCAGTACACAGGGTTCCGCGGATACGCAGTATTTT

V gene: TRBV7-6
clone size: many
J gene: TRBJ1-4
D gene: .
CDR3 protein: CASTPGEFREKLFF
CDR3 DNA: TGTGCCAGCACCCCAGGGGAGTTCCGTGAAAAACTGTTTTTT

V gene: TRBV5-5
clone size: many
J gene: TRBJ2-5
D gene: TRBD2
CDR3 protein: CASSPGGVQTQYF
CDR3 DNA: TGTGCCAGCAGCCCGGGGGGGGTCCAGACCCAGTACTTC

V gene: TRBV12-5
clone size: .
J gene: TRBJ1-1
D gene: .
CDR3 protein: CASGAGANTEAFF
CDR3 DNA: TGTGCTAGTGGTGCCGGGGCGAACACTGAAGCTTTCTTT

V gene: TRBV7-9
clone size: few
J gene: TRBJ1-1
D gene: .
CDR3 protein: CASSYREFEAFF
CDR3 DNA: TGTGCCAGCAGCTATCGGGAGTTTGAAGCTTTCTTT

V gene: TRBV2
clone size: many
J gene: TRBJ2-7
D gene: .
CDR3 protein: CASGETEAYF
CDR3 DNA: TGTGCCAGCGGTGAGACGGAGGCCTACTTC

V gene: TRBV6-6
clone size: many
J gene: TRBJ1-2
D gene: TRBD1
CDR3 protein: CASSQDRGRVDGYTF
CDR3 DNA: TGTGCCAGCAGTCAGGACAGGGGGCGAGTAGATGGCTACACCTTC

V gene: TRBV28
clone size: many
J gene: TRBJ2-4
D gene: .
CDR3 protein: CASTPSRAGDIQYF
CDR3 DNA: TGTGCCAGCACCCCTAGTAGGGCTGGCGACATTCAGTACTTC

V gene: TRBV2
clone size: many
J gene: TRBJ2-3
D gene: .
CDR3 protein: CASSVAGRTDTQYF
CDR3 DNA: TGTGCCAGCAGTGTCGCGGGAAGGACAGATACGCAGTATTTT

V gene: TRBV6-1
clone size: many
J gene: TRBJ2-1
D gene: TRBD2
CDR3 protein: CASSERPSGGPYNEQFF
CDR3 DNA: TGTGCCAGCAGTGAAAGGCCCAGCGGGGGGCCCTACAATGAGCAGTTCTTC

V gene: TRBV19
clone size: many
J gene: TRBJ2-2
D gene: TRBD1
CDR3 protein: CASSRFRGMKRAGELFF
CDR3 DNA: TGTGCCAGTAGTAGGTTCAGGGGGATGAAGCGAGCCGGGGAGCTGTTTTTT

V gene: TRBV5-4
clone size: .
J gene: TRBJ2-4
D gene: TRBD2
CDR3 protein: CASSLGLAGGRQYF
CDR3 DNA: TGTGCCAGCAGCTTGGGGCTAGCGGGGGGGAGACAGTACTTC

V gene: TRBV12-3/TRBV12-4
clone size: many
J gene: TRBJ1-1
D gene: .
CDR3 protein: CASSSVRALNTEAFF
CDR3 DNA: TGTGCCAGCAGCTCCGTGAGGGCCTTGAACACTGAAGCTTTCTTT

V gene: TRBV19
clone size: .
J gene: TRBJ2-1
D gene: TRBD2
CDR3 protein: CASSIVLAGGSEQFF
CDR3 DNA: TGTGCCAGTAGTATTGTTCTAGCGGGAGGGAGTGAGCAGTTCTTC

V gene: TRBV12-5
clone size: many
J gene: TRBJ1-1
D gene: TRBD1
CDR3 protein: CASGSILGRGTEAFF
CDR3 DNA: TGTGCTAGTGGTTCCATACTTGGCAGGGGGACTGAAGCTTTCTTT

V gene: TRBV7-7
clone size: few
J gene: TRBJ2-5
D gene: TRBD2
CDR3 protein: CASRGLVGETQYF
CDR3 DNA: TGTGCTAGCAGGGGACTAGTAGGGGAGACCCAGTACTTC

V gene: TRBV29-1
clone size: few
J gene: TRBJ2-1
D gene: TRBD1
CDR3 protein: CSVDGTEYNEQFF
CDR3 DNA: TGCAGCGTTGATGGGACAGAGTACAATGAGCAGTTCTTC

V gene: TRBV5-6
clone size: few
J gene: TRBJ2-1
D gene: .
CDR3 protein: CASRVGSSYNEQFF
CDR3 DNA: TGTGCCAGCAGGGTGGGGAGCTCCTACAATGAGCAGTTCTTC

V gene: TRBV7-9
clone size: many
J gene: TRBJ2-3
D gene: TRBD1
CDR3 protein: CASRPGQGSDTQYF
CDR3 DNA: TGTGCCAGCAGACCGGGACAGGGGTCAGATACGCAGTATTTT

V gene: TRBV10-3
clone size: many
J gene: TRBJ2-7
D gene: TRBD1
CDR3 protein: CAISGTDSYEQYF
CDR3 DNA: TGTGCCATCAGCGGGACAGATTCCTACGAGCAGTACTTC